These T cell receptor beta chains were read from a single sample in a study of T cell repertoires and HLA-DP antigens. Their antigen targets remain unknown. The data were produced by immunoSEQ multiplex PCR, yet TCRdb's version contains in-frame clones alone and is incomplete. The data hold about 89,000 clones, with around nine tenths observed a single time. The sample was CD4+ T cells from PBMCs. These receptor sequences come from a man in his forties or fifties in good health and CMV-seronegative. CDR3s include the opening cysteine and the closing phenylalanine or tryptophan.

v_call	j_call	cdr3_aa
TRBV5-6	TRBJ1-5	CASSLLGQGSNQPQHF
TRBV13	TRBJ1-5	CASSSGWSNQPQHF
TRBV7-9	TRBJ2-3	CASSLGGRTDTQYF
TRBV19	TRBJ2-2	CASRTDRATGELFF
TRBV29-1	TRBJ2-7	CSVGFTSGAYEQYF
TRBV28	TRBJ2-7	CASSMKTGPRAEQYF
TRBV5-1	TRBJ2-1	CASSSTSGGTHNEQFF
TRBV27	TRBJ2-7	CASRTQLNASYEQYF
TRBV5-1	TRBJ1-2	CASSLAGTVYGYTF
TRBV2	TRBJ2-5	CASSPQGLAGETQYF
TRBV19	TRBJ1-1	CASGDRGNTEAFF
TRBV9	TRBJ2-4	CASSEVTRSIQYF
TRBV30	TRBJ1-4	CAWSRGVVNEKLFF
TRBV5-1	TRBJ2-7	CASSLRAGYSKAYEQYF
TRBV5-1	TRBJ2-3	CASSYLRSDTQYF
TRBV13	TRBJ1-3	CASSFGQGNTIYF
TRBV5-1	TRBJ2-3	CASSLAFKSSTDTQYF
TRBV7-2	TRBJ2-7	CASSTTRETEQYF
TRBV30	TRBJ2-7	CAWSVLSYEQYF
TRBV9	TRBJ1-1	CASSPLMGGPTEAFF
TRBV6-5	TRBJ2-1	CASRGSGGAGYEQFF
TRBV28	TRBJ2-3	CASSPYVDTQYF
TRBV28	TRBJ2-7	CASGTLGYYEQYF
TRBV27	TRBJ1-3	CASSLSSGDTIYF
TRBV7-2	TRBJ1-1	CASSSQGGGTEAFF
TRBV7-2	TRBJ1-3	CASSQGFSQTSGNTIYF
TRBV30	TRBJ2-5	CAWASGGTETQYF
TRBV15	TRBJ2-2	CATSRDPGGRTGELFF
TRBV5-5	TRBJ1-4	CASSYFDRGVTNEKLFF
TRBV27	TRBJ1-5	CASSLRGQQPQHF
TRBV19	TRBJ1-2	CASRTGGGYGYTF
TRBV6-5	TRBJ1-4	CASSFLKTGTLEKLFF
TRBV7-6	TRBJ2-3	CASSLEGLITDTQYF
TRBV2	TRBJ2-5	CASSRTGGTIQETQYF